Listed here is a single T cell receptor beta chain. The antigen remains undetermined. This sample was included in a study of T-cell reconstitution after alpha-beta-depleted transplantation in children. The CDR3 totals 15 residues. V lost 6 bases, J lost 8 bases, and 20 bases lay in between. Germline CDR1 reads LNHDA; CDR2 reads SQIVND (reference sequence). The study, taken as a whole, reports: Reported findings indicate that, about two months after transplant, alpha-beta T cells came from several hundred expanded clones, which were derived from non-depleted graft cells.

Unique molecular identifiers tagged the TCRbeta library. TCRdb used MiXCR to reprocess the PCR reads, holding one entry per CDR3 protein. The sample records fewer than 550,000 distinct CDR3 sequences, over 9.5% being singletons. This chain uses TRBV19 with TRBJ2-1; TRBD1 or TRBD2 may be the D gene (7 bases each). Material: PBMCs, mostly from graft donor cells, obtained 180 days after TCRalphabeta/CD19-depleted stem cell transplant. This sequence originates from a female patient under 10 years old who had a stem cell transplant for aplastic anemia, so the T cells may come from the graft donor. As DNA, the CDR3 is TGTGCCAGTAGCCCAGGGGGGCGGGAGTTAGATGAGCAGTTCTTC. It codes for CASSPGGRELDEQFF.